The clone carrying this T cell receptor (beta chain) was found a few times. Its antigen is as yet unknown. The data belong to a study of CD8 T cells in ankylosing spondylitis. Per germline, CDR1 SGDLS and CDR2 YYNGEE. V lost 2 bases, J lost 12 bases, and 7 bases stayed unmatched. The CDR3 is made up of 13 amino acids. Findings and limits, study-wide: Disease-linked clones were reportedly significantly enriched in matched ankylosing spondylitis synovial fluid. Within ankylosing spondylitis blood, a TCR beta motif made up of roughly eight highly homologous variants appeared to be characteristic. Disease-linked clones had a CD8+ phenotype and relatively low frequency in peripheral blood. In the blood and synovial fluid of reactive arthritis, some motif variants had been previously reported.

Quantitative 5'-RACE with molecular barcodes was used to make the TCR beta libraries. TCRdb re-called the 5' RACE reads through MiXCR, storing one row per CDR3 protein. The profile shows around 140,000 distinct CDR3 sequences, under 20% of them singletons. Sequencing input: blood, either unsorted or a sorted T cell fraction (not recorded which). The chain carries TRBV9 and TRBJ2-1; 8 bases fit TRBD2. This receptor was identified in a male donor with ankylosing spondylitis. The CDR3: CASSVDPSGPQFF. The CDR3 DNA sequence: TGTGCCAGCAGCGTGGACCCTAGCGGGCCGCAGTTCTTC.